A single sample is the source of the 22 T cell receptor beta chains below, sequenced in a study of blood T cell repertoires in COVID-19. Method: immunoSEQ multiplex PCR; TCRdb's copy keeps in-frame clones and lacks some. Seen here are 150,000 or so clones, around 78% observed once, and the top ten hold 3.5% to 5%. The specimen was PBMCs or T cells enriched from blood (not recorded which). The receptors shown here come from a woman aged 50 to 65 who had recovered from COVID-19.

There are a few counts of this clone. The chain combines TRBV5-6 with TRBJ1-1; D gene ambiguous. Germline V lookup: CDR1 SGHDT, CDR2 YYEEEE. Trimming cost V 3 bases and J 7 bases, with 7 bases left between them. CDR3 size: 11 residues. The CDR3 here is CASSSGVEAFF. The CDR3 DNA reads TGTGCCAGCAGCTCTGGAGTTGAAGCTTTCTTT.

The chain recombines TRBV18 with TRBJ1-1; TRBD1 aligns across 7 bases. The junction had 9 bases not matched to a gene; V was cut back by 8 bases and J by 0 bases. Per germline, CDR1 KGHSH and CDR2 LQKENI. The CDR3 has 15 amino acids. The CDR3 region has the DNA TGTGCCAGCCGCTGGACAGGAGCCATGAACACTGAAGCTTTCTTT. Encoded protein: CASRWTGAMNTEAFF.

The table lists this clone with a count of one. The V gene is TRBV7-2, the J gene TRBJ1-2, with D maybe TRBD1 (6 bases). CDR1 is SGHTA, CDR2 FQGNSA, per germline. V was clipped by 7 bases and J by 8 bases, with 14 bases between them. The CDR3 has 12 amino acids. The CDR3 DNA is TGTGCCAGCACCCCTCAGGGGATAGGCTACACCTTC. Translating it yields CASTPQGIGYTF.

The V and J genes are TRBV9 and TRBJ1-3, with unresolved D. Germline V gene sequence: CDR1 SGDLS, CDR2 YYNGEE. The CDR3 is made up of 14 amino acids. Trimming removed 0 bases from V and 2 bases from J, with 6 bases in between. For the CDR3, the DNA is TGTGCCAGCAGCGTAGTGGCAACTGGAAACACCATATATTTT. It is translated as CASSVVATGNTIYF.

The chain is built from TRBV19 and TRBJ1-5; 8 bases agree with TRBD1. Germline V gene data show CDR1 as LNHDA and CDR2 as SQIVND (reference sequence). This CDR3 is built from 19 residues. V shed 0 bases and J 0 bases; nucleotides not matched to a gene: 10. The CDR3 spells CASSIELGTGRNSNQPQHF. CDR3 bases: TGTGCCAGTAGTATAGAACTCGGGACAGGTCGGAATAGCAATCAGCCCCAGCATTTT.

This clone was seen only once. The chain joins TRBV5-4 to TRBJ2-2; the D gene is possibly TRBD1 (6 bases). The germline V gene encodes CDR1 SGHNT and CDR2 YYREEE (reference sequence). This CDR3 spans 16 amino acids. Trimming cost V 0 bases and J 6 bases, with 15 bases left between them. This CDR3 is CASSLGVLRGSGELFF. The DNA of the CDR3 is TGTGCCAGCAGCTTGGGAGTTCTCAGGGGTTCCGGGGAGCTGTTTTTT.

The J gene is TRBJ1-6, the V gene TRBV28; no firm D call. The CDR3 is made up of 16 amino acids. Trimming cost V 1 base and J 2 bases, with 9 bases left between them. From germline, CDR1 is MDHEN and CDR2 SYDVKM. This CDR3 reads CASSLFAGTYNSPLHF. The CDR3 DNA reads TGTGCCAGCAGTTTATTTGCAGGCACCTATAATTCACCCCTCCACTTT.

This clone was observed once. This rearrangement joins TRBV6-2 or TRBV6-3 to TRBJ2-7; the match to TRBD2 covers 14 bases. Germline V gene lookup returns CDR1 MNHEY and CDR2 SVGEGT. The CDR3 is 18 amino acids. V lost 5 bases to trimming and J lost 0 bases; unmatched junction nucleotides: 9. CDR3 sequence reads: CASSPRGTSGRSSYEQYV. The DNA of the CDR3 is TGTGCCAGCAGTCCCCGTGGGACTAGCGGGAGAAGCTCCTACGAGCAGTACGTC.

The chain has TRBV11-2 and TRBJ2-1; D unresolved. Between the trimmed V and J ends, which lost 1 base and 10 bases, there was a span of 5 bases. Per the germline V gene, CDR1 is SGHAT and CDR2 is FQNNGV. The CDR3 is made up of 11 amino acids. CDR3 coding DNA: TGTGCCAGCAGCTTAGCGCGAGAGCAGTTCTTC. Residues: CASSLAREQFF.

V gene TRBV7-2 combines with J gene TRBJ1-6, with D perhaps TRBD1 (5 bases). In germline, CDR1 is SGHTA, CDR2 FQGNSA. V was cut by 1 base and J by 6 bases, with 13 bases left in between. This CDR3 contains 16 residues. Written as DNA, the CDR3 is TGTGCCAGCAGCTTAGTCGGGGGGGTTGTTAATTCACCCCTCCACTTT. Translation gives CASSLVGGVVNSPLHF.

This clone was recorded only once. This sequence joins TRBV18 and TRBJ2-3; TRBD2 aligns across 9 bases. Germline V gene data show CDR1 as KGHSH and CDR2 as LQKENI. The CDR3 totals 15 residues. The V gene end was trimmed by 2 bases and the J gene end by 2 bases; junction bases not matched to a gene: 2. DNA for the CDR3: TGTGCCAGCTCACCAGGACTAGCGAACACAGATACGCAGTATTTT. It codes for CASSPGLANTDTQYF.

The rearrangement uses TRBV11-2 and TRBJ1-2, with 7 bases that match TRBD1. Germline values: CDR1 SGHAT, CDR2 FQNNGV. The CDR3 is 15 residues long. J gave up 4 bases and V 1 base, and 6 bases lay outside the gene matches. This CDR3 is CASSLGGTASYGYTF. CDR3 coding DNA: TGTGCCAGCAGCTTAGGAGGGACAGCCTCCTATGGCTACACCTTC.

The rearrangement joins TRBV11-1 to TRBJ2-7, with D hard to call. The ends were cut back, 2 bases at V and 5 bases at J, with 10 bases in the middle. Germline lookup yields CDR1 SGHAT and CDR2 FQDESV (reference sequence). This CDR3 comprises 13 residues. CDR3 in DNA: TGTGCCAGCAGCTTAACGGAGACGAACGAGCAGTACGTC. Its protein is CASSLTETNEQYV.

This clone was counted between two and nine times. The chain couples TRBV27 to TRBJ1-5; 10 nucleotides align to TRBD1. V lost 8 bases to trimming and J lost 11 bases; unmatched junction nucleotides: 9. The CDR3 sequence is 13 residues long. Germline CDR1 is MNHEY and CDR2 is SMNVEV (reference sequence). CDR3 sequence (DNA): TGTGCCAGCCAAAGGGACAGGGGACAGTCCCAGCATTTT. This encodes CASQRDRGQSQHF.

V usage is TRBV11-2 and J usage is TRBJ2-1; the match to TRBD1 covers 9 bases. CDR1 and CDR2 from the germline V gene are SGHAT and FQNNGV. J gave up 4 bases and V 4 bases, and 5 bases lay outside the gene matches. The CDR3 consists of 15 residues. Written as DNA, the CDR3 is TGTGCCAGCAGCTATCCGGGACAGGGATACAATGAGCAGTTCTTC. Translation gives CASSYPGQGYNEQFF.

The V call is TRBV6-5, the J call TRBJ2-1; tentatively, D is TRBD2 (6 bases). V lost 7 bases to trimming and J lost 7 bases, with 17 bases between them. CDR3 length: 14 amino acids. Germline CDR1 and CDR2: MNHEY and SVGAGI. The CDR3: CASTEGPRGNEQFF. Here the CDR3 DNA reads TGTGCCAGCACCGAGGGGCCTCGGGGGAATGAGCAGTTCTTC.

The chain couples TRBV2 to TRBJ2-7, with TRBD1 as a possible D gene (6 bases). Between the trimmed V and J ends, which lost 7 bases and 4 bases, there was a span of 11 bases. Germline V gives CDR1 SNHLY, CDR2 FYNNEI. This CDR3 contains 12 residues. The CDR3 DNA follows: TGTGCCAGCATCCCAGGGGAGTACGAGCAGTACGTC. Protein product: CASIPGEYEQYV.

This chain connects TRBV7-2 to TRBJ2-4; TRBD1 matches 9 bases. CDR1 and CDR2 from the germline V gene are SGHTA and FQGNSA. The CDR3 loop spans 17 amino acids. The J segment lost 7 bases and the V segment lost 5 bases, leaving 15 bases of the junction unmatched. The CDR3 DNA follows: TGTGCCAGCAGCACAAGCCGGGCGGGGACAGGGAGGAACATTCAGTACTTC. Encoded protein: CASSTSRAGTGRNIQYF.

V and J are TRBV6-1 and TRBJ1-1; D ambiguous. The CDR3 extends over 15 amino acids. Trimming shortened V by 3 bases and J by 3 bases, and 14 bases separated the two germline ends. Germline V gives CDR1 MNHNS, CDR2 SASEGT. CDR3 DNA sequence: TGTGCCAGCAGTGAGAGGGCGGGGTGGGACACTGAAGCTTTCTTT. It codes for CASSERAGWDTEAFF.

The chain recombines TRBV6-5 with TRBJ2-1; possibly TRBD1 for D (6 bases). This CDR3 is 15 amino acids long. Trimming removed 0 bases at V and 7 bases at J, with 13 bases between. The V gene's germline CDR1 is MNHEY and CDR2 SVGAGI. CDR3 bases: TGTGCCAGCAGTTACTCGGCCAGGGGAAGGAATGAGCAGTTCTTC. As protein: CASSYSARGRNEQFF.

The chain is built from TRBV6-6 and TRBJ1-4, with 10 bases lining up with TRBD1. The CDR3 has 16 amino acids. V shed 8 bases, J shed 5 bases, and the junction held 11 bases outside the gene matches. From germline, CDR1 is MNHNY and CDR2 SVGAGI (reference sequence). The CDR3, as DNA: TGTGCCAGCGGACTGGGGACAGGGGCCCTCAATGAAAAACTGTTTTTT. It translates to CASGLGTGALNEKLFF.

Here the CDR3 DNA reads TGTGCCAGCAGTCACCCCCAGAAGTCCTACGAGCAGTACGTC. Translating gives CASSHPQKSYEQYV. The V and J genes are TRBV6-7 and TRBJ2-7; D call uncertain. TRBV6-7 is an ORF, and what it does is uncertain. CDR3 length: 14 residues. Trimming left V 5 bases short and J 1 base short, with 12 bases between.